Listed below are T cell receptor beta chains from one sample, sequenced in a study of shared clonotypes between healthy human individuals. TCRdb's copy holds only in-frame clones and misses some; the assay was immunoSEQ multiplex PCR. The sample has some 800,000 clones, around 93% seen once; the top ten hold 24%. Sequencing was performed on naive CD8+ T cells sorted from blood. The receptors here all came from a man aged 25 to 40 in good health. Each CDR3 is given with its conserved first and last residue. Each record gives: V gene, D gene, J gene, CDR3 DNA, CDR3 protein. D genes are given only for firm matches.

V gene: TRBV10-2
D gene: TRBD2
J gene: TRBJ2-7
CDR3 DNA: TGCGCCAGCAGGGGAGGGTCCGAGCAGTACTTC
CDR3 protein: CASRGGSEQYF

V gene: TRBV11-2
D gene: .
J gene: TRBJ2-1
CDR3 DNA: TGTGCCAGCAGCTTAGGCCAGAATGAGCAGTTCTTC
CDR3 protein: CASSLGQNEQFF

V gene: TRBV27
D gene: .
J gene: TRBJ2-1
CDR3 DNA: TGTGCCAGCAGTTTTGGACTACCCATGGATGAGCAGTTCTTC
CDR3 protein: CASSFGLPMDEQFF

V gene: TRBV4-3
D gene: .
J gene: TRBJ2-7
CDR3 DNA: TGCGCCAGCAGCCAAGATTTCGACGGAACCTACGAGCAGTACTTC
CDR3 protein: CASSQDFDGTYEQYF

V gene: TRBV27
D gene: TRBD1
J gene: TRBJ1-2
CDR3 DNA: TGTGCCAGCAGTTCGACAGGGGGCATTAACTATGGCTACACCTTC
CDR3 protein: CASSSTGGINYGYTF

V gene: TRBV18
D gene: .
J gene: TRBJ2-1
CDR3 DNA: TGTGCCAGCTCACCACCGTCCTACAATGAGCAGTTCTTC
CDR3 protein: CASSPPSYNEQFF

V gene: TRBV7-8
D gene: TRBD2
J gene: TRBJ2-7
CDR3 DNA: TGTGCCAGCAGTTTGACTAGCGTCTACGAGCAGTACTTC
CDR3 protein: CASSLTSVYEQYF

V gene: TRBV29-1
D gene: TRBD2
J gene: TRBJ2-4
CDR3 DNA: TGCAGCGTCGTAGCGGGAGTGAGCATTCAGTACTTC
CDR3 protein: CSVVAGVSIQYF

V gene: TRBV27
D gene: TRBD2
J gene: TRBJ2-3
CDR3 DNA: TGTGCCACCGTGGGACTAGCGACAGATACGCAGTATTTT
CDR3 protein: CATVGLATDTQYF

V gene: TRBV7-9
D gene: TRBD1
J gene: TRBJ2-7
CDR3 DNA: TGTGCCAGCAGCTTAGAAGGGATCGAGGGGGCCTCCTACGAGCAGTACTTC
CDR3 protein: CASSLEGIEGASYEQYF

V gene: TRBV10-2
D gene: TRBD2
J gene: TRBJ2-7
CDR3 DNA: TGCGCCAGCAGCGGACTAGCGGGAGAGGGACAGTACTTC
CDR3 protein: CASSGLAGEGQYF

V gene: TRBV10-3
D gene: TRBD2
J gene: TRBJ2-5
CDR3 DNA: TGTGCCATCAGTGATGGGGGGGGGACCCAGTACTTC
CDR3 protein: CAISDGGGTQYF

V gene: TRBV10-1
D gene: .
J gene: TRBJ1-1
CDR3 DNA: TGCGCCAGCAGTTACGGGAAAAATGAAGCTTTCTTT
CDR3 protein: CASSYGKNEAFF

V gene: TRBV7-9
D gene: TRBD2
J gene: TRBJ2-7
CDR3 DNA: TGTGCCAGCAGCACCACTAGCGGAGTCGCCTACGAGCAGTACTTC
CDR3 protein: CASSTTSGVAYEQYF

V gene: TRBV7-6
D gene: .
J gene: TRBJ2-3
CDR3 DNA: TGTGCCAGCAGCTTATCTGCCTGGCGAGTGGGCGCAGATACGCAGTATTTT
CDR3 protein: CASSLSAWRVGADTQYF